This entry lists 20 T cell receptor beta chains sequenced from one sample in a study of cytomegalovirus exposure and HLA in healthy donors. Vbeta (60) and Jbeta (13) primers were used in the PCR. The protocol was immunoSEQ multiplex PCR, while the TCRdb copy is restricted to in-frame clones and leaves out a portion. The sample includes 190,000 or so clones, 75% to 90% of them seen just once. The source material was PBMCs. These receptors were collected from a boy aged 5-17 years in good health and CMV-seronegative.

This chain uses TRBV2 with TRBJ2-6; tentative D call: TRBD2 (6 bases). CDR3 length equals 15 residues. Germline CDR1 SNHLY, CDR2 FYNNEI. V was shortened by 4 bases and J by 4 bases, with 11 bases between the two germline ends. The CDR3 loop is CASSVGGQGANVLTF. Here the CDR3 DNA reads TGTGCCAGCAGTGTAGGAGGGCAAGGGGCCAACGTCCTGACTTTC.

The V gene is TRBV6-6, the J gene TRBJ1-3; D perhaps matches TRBD1 (6 bases). The V gene lost 3 bases and the J gene lost 0 bases, with 12 bases spanning the gap. This CDR3 is 16 amino acids long. The germline V gene encodes CDR1 MNHNY and CDR2 SVGAGI (reference sequence). The CDR3 nucleotides are TGTGCCAGCAGTTATCCCCGGGACATCTCTGGAAACACCATATATTTT. Translated: CASSYPRDISGNTIYF.

The rearrangement uses TRBV5-1 and TRBJ2-1; TRBD2 might be the D (6 bases). CDR1 and CDR2 (germline): SGHRS, YFSETQ. The CDR3 runs to 14 residues. Trimming cost V 1 base and J 7 bases, with 12 bases left between them. CDR3 loop: CASSLWRSGNEQFF. CDR3 coding DNA: TGCGCCAGCAGCTTGTGGAGGAGCGGGAATGAGCAGTTCTTC.

The gene calls are TRBV7-9 and TRBJ2-7; D is unclear. V was shortened by 5 bases and J by 3 bases, with 11 bases between the two germline ends. This CDR3 is built from 13 residues. CDR1 is SEHNR and CDR2 is FQNEAQ in the germline V gene (reference sequence). The CDR3 bases are TGTGCCAGCAGCCCGCCTAACAGCTACGAGCAGTACTTC. Amino acid sequence: CASSPPNSYEQYF. Full variable domain (remainder filled in from reference TRBV7-9 and TRBJ2-7): DTGVSQNPRHKITKRGQNVTFRCDPISEHNRLYWYRQTLGQGPEFLTYFQNEAQLEKSRLLSDRFSAERPKGSFSTLEIQRTEQGDSAMYLCASSPPNSYEQYFGPGTRLTVT.

The chain recombines TRBV23-1 with TRBJ1-2, with 8 positions matching TRBD1. TRBV23-1 is classed as an ORF, of uncertain function. Trimming removed 2 bases from V and 3 bases from J; junction bases left unmatched: 5. The CDR3 has 15 residues. CDR3 nucleotide sequence: TGCGCCAGCAGTCAAAGCGCAGGGGGCCACTATGGCTACACCTTC. Translating gives CASSQSAGGHYGYTF.

The V and J genes are TRBV6-5 and TRBJ1-1, with 8 nucleotides matching TRBD1. Losses at the gene ends were 8 bases for V and 1 base for J; bases not matched to a gene: 9. The CDR3 has 15 amino acids. From germline, CDR1 is MNHEY and CDR2 SVGAGI. The CDR3 bases are TGTGCCAGCGCGGAGGTCGGGACAGGGAACACTGAAGCTTTCTTT. Translated: CASAEVGTGNTEAFF.

V gene TRBV4-1 combines with J gene TRBJ1-2, with 9 bases identical to TRBD1. CDR3 length equals 14 residues. Germline values: CDR1 MGHRA, CDR2 YSYEKL. J gave up 7 bases and V 0 bases, and 3 bases lay outside the gene matches. CDR3 in amino acids: CASSQDWTGAGYTF. The CDR3 DNA is TGCGCCAGCAGCCAAGACTGGACAGGGGCTGGCTACACCTTC.

This chain connects TRBV5-1 to TRBJ2-5, with 7 bases identical to TRBD2. This CDR3 region has 14 residues. V trimming: 2 bases; J trimming: 1 base; junction bases outside the gene matches: 2. Germline V gene sequence: CDR1 SGHRS, CDR2 YFSETQ. DNA of the CDR3: TGCGCCAGCAGCTTTGGCGGGGGCCAAGAGACCCAGTACTTC. This translates into CASSFGGGQETQYF.

The chain recombines TRBV7-2 with TRBJ2-3, with TRBD2 identical over 8 bases. The CDR3 covers 15 residues. Germline trimming cut 1 base from V and 3 bases from J; bases unmatched to any gene: 3. Germline V gene sequence: CDR1 SGHTA, CDR2 FQGNSA. The CDR3 DNA reads TGTGCCAGCAGCTTAGTTAGCGGGACTACAGATACGCAGTATTTT. Protein sequence: CASSLVSGTTDTQYF.

This chain links TRBV5-1 with TRBJ1-2; 7 bases match TRBD1. CDR3 length: 15 residues. V shed 0 bases, J shed 2 bases, and the junction held 4 bases outside the gene matches. The germline gives CDR1 SGHRS, CDR2 YFSETQ. CDR3 bases: TGCGCCAGCAGCTTGGACAGGGGAGAGAACTATGGCTACACCTTC. Encoded protein: CASSLDRGENYGYTF.

This clone was picked up a small number of times. The chain carries TRBV28 and TRBJ1-1; the D is unclear. The germline V and J ends were trimmed by 5 bases and 0 bases, with 13 bases remaining between them. Germline V gene lookup returns CDR1 MDHEN and CDR2 SYDVKM. The CDR3 is 15 residues long. DNA of the CDR3: TGTGCCAGCAGTCTCGAGGGTATCATGAACACTGAAGCTTTCTTT. Protein product: CASSLEGIMNTEAFF. Together with reference TRBV28 and TRBJ1-1, the CDR3 gives the full variable domain: DVKVTQSSRYLVKRTGEKVFLECVQDMDHENMFWYRQDPGLGLRLIYFSYDVKMKEKGDIPEGYSVSREKKERFSLILESASTNQTSMYLCASSLEGIMNTEAFFGQGTRLTVV.

CDR3 in DNA: TGCAGCGTCCGCGGAGTACTCTCCTACGAGCAGTACTTC. Translating it yields CSVRGVLSYEQYF. The V and J genes are TRBV29-1 and TRBJ2-5; D is undetermined. The last part of the DNA fits TRBJ2-7 better; the J call may be wrong. CDR3 length: 13 residues. From germline, CDR1 is SQVTM and CDR2 ANQGSEA.

This clone has only one observation. The chain carries TRBV9 and TRBJ1-1, with D perhaps matching TRBD1 (5 bases). This CDR3 has 13 amino acids. Germline V CDR1 and CDR2: SGDLS, YYNGEE. V lost 4 bases and J lost 6, with 13 bases in between. CDR3: CASSPTLGPEAFF. CDR3 DNA: TGTGCCAGCAGCCCGACGTTGGGGCCTGAAGCTTTCTTT.

This chain connects TRBV30 to TRBJ1-1; D gene unclear. Trimming cost V 2 bases and J 2 bases, with 9 bases left between them. Germline-derived CDR1 and CDR2 are GTSNPN and SVGIG (reference sequence). This CDR3 has 13 residues. In DNA, the CDR3 is TGTGCCTGGAGTTCAGAAACAAACACTGAAGCTTTCTTT. Its protein product is CAWSSETNTEAFF.

V usage is TRBV11-3 and J usage is TRBJ1-1, with a weak D call TRBD1 (5 bases). The germline CDR1 and CDR2 sequences are SGHNT and YENEEA. V was shortened by 0 bases and J by 10 bases, with 9 bases between the two germline ends. CDR3 length equals 12 residues. Here the CDR3 reads CASSLDPRVAFF. Here the CDR3 DNA reads TGTGCCAGCAGCTTAGATCCCAGGGTAGCTTTCTTT.

The rearrangement links TRBV2 to TRBJ1-5; D remains unclear. Trimming removed 5 bases at V and 1 base at J, with 12 bases between. From germline, CDR1 is SNHLY and CDR2 FYNNEI. The CDR3 is 15 amino acids. The CDR3 is CASSPDFPSNQPQHF. The CDR3 coding sequence is TGTGCCAGCAGTCCGGACTTTCCAAGCAATCAGCCCCAGCATTTT.

For the CDR3, the DNA is TGTGCCAGCAGCTCAGGACAGGGGAATGCGAACACTGAAGCTTTCTTT. Translated: CASSSGQGNANTEAFF. The chain joins TRBV9 to TRBJ1-1; the match to TRBD1 covers 9 bases. The V and J ends lost 4 bases and 1 base, in that order; junction bases with no gene match: 8. The CDR3 has 16 residues. Germline lookup yields CDR1 SGDLS and CDR2 YYNGEE.

V gene TRBV10-1 combines with J gene TRBJ2-5; 10 bases match TRBD2. The junction had 16 bases not matched to a gene; V was cut back by 0 bases and J by 0 bases. The CDR3 has 21 residues. Germline V gene lookup returns CDR1 WNHNN and CDR2 SYGVQD (reference sequence). In nucleotides, the CDR3 is TGCGCCAGCAGTGAGTCGTCTAGCGGGAGTTTCGGGTTTGGAAACCAAGAGACCCAGTACTTC. Its translation: CASSESSSGSFGFGNQETQYF.

This rearrangement joins TRBV5-1 to TRBJ2-7; D gene unclear. Germline V gene sequence: CDR1 SGHRS, CDR2 YFSETQ. V was pared by 5 bases and J by 2 bases, with 8 bases between. CDR3 length: 12 residues. The CDR3 sequence: CASRAGTYEQYF. In DNA, the CDR3 is TGCGCCAGCAGGGCAGGTACCTACGAGCAGTACTTC.

The chain carries TRBV29-1 and TRBJ2-3; D is perhaps TRBD1 (5 bases). Trimming shortened V by 3 bases and J by 4 bases, and 17 bases separated the two germline ends. Germline V gene sequence: CDR1 SQVTM, CDR2 ANQGSEA. The CDR3 covers 15 residues. DNA of the CDR3: TGCAGCGTTGATCGTGGCAGCGAAGGGGCAGATACGCAGTATTTT. Translation gives CSVDRGSEGADTQYF.